A selection of T cell receptor beta chains follows, all from one sample in a study of post-analysis software for immune sequencing data. Using its own MiXCR run on the PCR reads, TCRdb lists one record per CDR3 protein. The data contain a few hundred thousand distinct CDR3 sequences, 30% to 40% of them singletons. Input material: blood. The receptor set was obtained from a girl aged 2-17 years with multiple sclerosis. Each CDR3 is given without its conserved first and last residue. A row's size may be missing; if present it is once, few, many or a size class.

cdr3_length j_call clone_size v_call cdr3_aa
15 TRBJ2-1 - TRBV5-1 ASSLTSGPFAYNEQF
13 TRBJ2-5 few TRBV5-1 ASSFGDRDIETQY
14 TRBJ2-6 - TRBV7-8 ASSQRTLSGANVLT
13 TRBJ2-5 few TRBV19 ASSIDSAGQETQY
13 TRBJ2-3 - TRBV5-1 ASSLEYPRTDTQY
15 TRBJ1-6 few TRBV29-1 SGKQTEISSYNSPLH
12 TRBJ2-5 - TRBV29-1 SVEDRRGRETQY
12 TRBJ2-5 many TRBV7-2 ASSSGSNPETQY
13 TRBJ2-3 - TRBV5-1 ASRDRGRLADTQY
10 TRBJ2-7 - TRBV7-8 ASSPSMGEQY
11 TRBJ2-3 - TRBV20-1 SARDRIKNTQY
11 TRBJ2-1 few TRBV5-1 ASSSAVRSEQF
10 TRBJ1-6 - TRBV28 ASSSPQRPLH
12 TRBJ2-1 - TRBV24-1 ATAVGAGKNEQF
16 TRBJ2-3 few TRBV27 ASSLRTGDPHPTDTQY
14 TRBJ1-2 few TRBV29-1 SVEIRQGAISGGYT
15 TRBJ2-1 - TRBV6-6 ASSRRGLALSYNEQF
13 TRBJ2-5 few TRBV3-1 ASSLPVGPMETQY
11 TRBJ1-4 few TRBV29-1 SVGGATNEKLF
11 TRBJ1-5 - TRBV7-3 ASNPDRNQPQH
17 TRBJ2-3 - TRBV20-1 SASSGGGAPVASTDTQY
13 TRBJ2-1 few TRBV18 ASSPPSSGFNEQF
13 TRBJ2-7 few TRBV24-1 ATSLAGTGVGEQY
13 TRBJ2-3 many TRBV9 ASSVVGGPEDTQY
11 TRBJ1-2 few TRBV20-1 SARVRTDYGYT
14 TRBJ2-6 - TRBV5-1 ASTPNPGSGANVLT
13 TRBJ2-1 few TRBV7-8 ASSRGRVQPSEQF
11 TRBJ2-3 once TRBV3-1 ASRQGSTDTQY
12 TRBJ1-1 - TRBV2 ASSSGTVDTEAF
13 TRBJ2-7 - TRBV6-6 ASSAPRLDSYEQY
12 TRBJ1-5 - TRBV12-3/TRBV12-4 ASSSLRGHQPQH
11 TRBJ1-1 - TRBV6-5 ASSDDRASAAF
11 TRBJ1-5 - TRBV20-1 SARLPGSQPQH
15 TRBJ2-3 few TRBV7-9 ASSLEPGRSTADTQY
12 TRBJ2-1 - TRBV29-1 SVETSGGRNEQF
15 TRBJ2-7 few TRBV14 ASSQFLRDREVGEQY
11 TRBJ2-7 few TRBV6-6 ASSLVPGWEQY
12 TRBJ2-7 once TRBV5-1 ASSFGQTYNEQY
12 TRBJ2-4 few TRBV7-9 ASEPSLIDDIQY
15 TRBJ2-3 - TRBV3-1 ASSQASGGVYTDTQY
10 TRBJ2-7 - TRBV4-1 ASSHDGQGQY
12 TRBJ1-2 - TRBV6-2/TRBV6-3 ASSYTRTGSGYT
10 - once TRBV20-1 SARAGVETQY
13 - - TRBV4-2 AGSLREAGEETQY